These 18 T cell receptor beta chains were all obtained from the same sample, sequenced in a study of cytomegalovirus exposure and HLA in healthy donors. Amplification used 60 Vbeta primers and 13 Jbeta primers. Here immunoSEQ multiplex PCR was the method, and the copy in TCRdb shows in-frame clones only, minus some. The table lists 150,000 or so clones, under 85% of them singletons. Sequencing was performed on PBMCs. The receptor set was obtained from a man aged 18 to 35 in good health and CMV-seronegative.

Remarks on this clone: Relative to the germline gene, one junction end is altered; a read error may explain this. This rearrangement joins TRBV5-1 to TRBJ2-6, with D possibly being TRBD2 (6 bases). There are 18 residues in the CDR3. CDR1 and CDR2 from the germline V gene are SGHRS and YFSETQ. The CDR3, as DNA: TGCGCCAGCAGCTTGCAGGGTCTGGAGGGGACTGGGGCCAACGGCCTGACTTTC. Protein product: CASSLQGLEGTGANGLTF.

The chain employs TRBV5-5 and TRBJ2-1; D is ambiguous. CDR1 and CDR2 from the germline V gene are SGHKS and YYEKEE (reference sequence). Trimming shortened V by 2 bases and J by 10 bases, and 10 bases separated the two germline ends. The CDR3 covers 12 residues. The CDR3 loop is CASSFGVHEQFF. CDR3 nucleotides: TGTGCCAGCAGCTTTGGAGTACACGAGCAGTTCTTC.

This clone was seen once. The genes are TRBV6-1 and TRBJ1-6, with D perhaps TRBD1 (5 bases). Looked up from germline, CDR1 is MNHNS and CDR2 is SASEGT. The V end was cut by 1 base, the J end by 7 bases, with 14 bases between. The CDR3 has 16 residues. The DNA for the CDR3 is TGTGCCAGCAGTGAAGGGTATGGTCAGGGAAATTCACCCCTCCACTTT. It is translated as CASSEGYGQGNSPLHF.

This clone occurred a few times. CDR3 DNA: TGTGCCAGCAGCTTAGTGAGGGGGCGCGTTGGGGAGCTGTTTTTT. Protein product: CASSLVRGRVGELFF. The chain recombines TRBV7-9 with TRBJ2-2; 7 bases fit TRBD1. Germline V lookup: CDR1 SEHNR, CDR2 FQNEAQ (reference sequence). After removal of 1 base from V and 8 bases from J, the junction contained 7 bases not matched to a gene. The CDR3 contains 15 residues.

This sequence joins TRBV5-1 and TRBJ2-7; TRBD1 matches 9 bases. The CDR3 consists of 15 residues. Germline CDR1 reads SGHRS; CDR2 reads YFSETQ. V shed 6 bases and J 4 bases; nucleotides not matched to a gene: 11. The CDR3 DNA is TGCGCCAGCACACATCTGGACAGGGGCGTTTACGAGCAGTACTTC. It yields the protein CASTHLDRGVYEQYF.

The V and J genes are TRBV6-5 and TRBJ1-4; 8 bases are a match to TRBD1. From germline, CDR1 is MNHEY and CDR2 SVGAGI. With V trimmed by 6 bases and J by 8 bases, 11 bases remained unmatched. This CDR3 comprises 15 residues. The CDR3 region is CASSRTGTPWEKLFF. The CDR3 region has the DNA TGTGCCAGCAGCAGGACAGGGACCCCGTGGGAAAAACTGTTTTTT.

CDR3 sequence: CAGTGTAEDNYGYTF. The CDR3 nucleotides are TGTGCCGGGACCGGGACAGCTGAAGATAACTATGGCTACACCTTC. The J gene is TRBJ1-2, the V gene TRBV30; 7 bases agree with TRBD1. The germline gives CDR1 GTSNPN, CDR2 SVGIG (reference sequence). The CDR3 extends over 15 amino acids. The V and J ends lost 8 bases and 1 base, in that order; junction bases with no gene match: 13.

The rearrangement links TRBV29-1 to TRBJ2-3; no firm D call. Deletions cut 6 bases from V and 3 bases from J, with 10 bases between. CDR1 is SQVTM, CDR2 ANQGSEA, per germline. The CDR3 covers 12 residues. CDR3 in DNA: TGCAGCGTCGTTTGGGCGACAGATACGCAGTATTTT. Translating it yields CSVVWATDTQYF.

The V and J genes are TRBV18 and TRBJ2-1; D gene ambiguous. CDR1 KGHSH and CDR2 LQKENI come from the germline V gene. The V gene lost 3 bases and the J gene lost 0 bases, with 15 bases spanning the gap. This CDR3 spans 17 amino acids. Here the CDR3 reads CASSPRLTPSSYNEQFF. The CDR3 DNA reads TGTGCCAGCTCACCCCGACTTACCCCAAGCTCCTACAATGAGCAGTTCTTC.

This clone came up once. The rearrangement links TRBV29-1 to TRBJ1-1; D might be TRBD1 (6 bases). V shed 1 base and J shed 2 bases, with 11 bases lying between them. This CDR3 has 14 residues. Germline CDR1 and CDR2: SQVTM and ANQGSEA. The CDR3 reads CSVEGRGRNTEAFF. The CDR3 bases are TGCAGCGTTGAAGGGCGGGGGCGAAACACTGAAGCTTTCTTT. Drawing the rest from reference TRBV29-1 and TRBJ1-1, the complete variable domain is SAVISQKPSRDICQRGTSLTIQCQVDSQVTMMFWYRQQPGQSLTLIATANQGSEATYESGFVIDKFPISRPNLTFSTLTVSNMSPEDSSIYLCSVEGRGRNTEAFFGQGTRLTVV.

This chain connects TRBV19 to TRBJ1-2; D gene unclear. The V end lost 1 base, the J end lost 4 bases, and 13 bases lay between the germline ends. Germline CDR1 is LNHDA and CDR2 is SQIVND (reference sequence). This CDR3 is built from 15 residues. DNA for the CDR3: TGTGCCAGTAGTATAGCGGGGTTGGCGGTCTATGGCTACACCTTC. It codes for CASSIAGLAVYGYTF. The full variable domain, rest sourced from reference TRBV19 and TRBJ1-2, is DGGITQSPKYLFRKEGQNVTLSCEQNLNHDAMYWYRQDPGQGLRLIYYSQIVNDFQKGDIAEGYSVSREKKESFPLTVTSAQKNPTAFYLCASSIAGLAVYGYTFGSGTRLTVV.

CDR3 protein: CASSAYRAPNYGYTF. CDR3 nucleotide sequence: TGCGCCAGCAGCGCTTACAGGGCGCCCAACTATGGCTACACCTTC. The genes are TRBV5-1 and TRBJ1-2; D possibly corresponds to TRBD1 (6 bases). The CDR3 is 15 amino acids. Germline values: CDR1 SGHRS, CDR2 YFSETQ. The V end lost 4 bases, the J end lost 2 bases, and 15 bases lay between the germline ends. The full variable domain, completed using reference TRBV5-1 and TRBJ1-2, is KAGVTQTPRYLIKTRGQQVTLSCSPISGHRSVSWYQQTPGQGLQFLFEYFSETQRNKGNFPGRFSGRQFSNSRSEMNVSTLELGDSALYLCASSAYRAPNYGYTFGSGTRLTVV.

V is TRBV7-9 and J is TRBJ1-3, with D tentatively TRBD1 (6 bases). Germline values: CDR1 SEHNR, CDR2 FQNEAQ (reference sequence). Trimming took 5 bases from V and 2 from J, leaving 16 bases between them. CDR3 length equals 16 residues. CDR3 protein: CASSIGVGAAGNTIYF. The CDR3 DNA sequence: TGTGCCAGCAGCATTGGTGTGGGGGCGGCTGGAAACACCATATATTTT.

Turning to this clone: Different DNA sequences within this sample yield the same CDR3. The chain joins TRBV6-5 to TRBJ1-1, with no clear D. There are 13 residues in the CDR3. Germline loops: CDR1 MNHEY, CDR2 SVGAGI. V lost 2 bases, J lost 1 base, and 5 bases lay in between. Here the CDR3 reads CASSYGPNTEAFF. The CDR3 DNA reads as TGTGCCAGCAGTTACGGCCCGAACACTGAAGCTTTCTTT.

The CDR3 sequence: CASTPRTGTPYEQYV. The CDR3 region has the DNA TGTGCCAGCACCCCCAGGACAGGGACCCCCTACGAGCAGTACGTC. V usage is TRBV28 and J usage is TRBJ2-7; TRBD1 matches at 8 bases. The CDR3 runs to 15 residues. The V segment lost 7 bases and the J segment 2 bases; nucleotides outside the gene matches: 10. Germline CDR1 reads MDHEN; CDR2 reads SYDVKM.

The DNA of the CDR3 is TGTGCCAGCAGTTTAAGCGGCAGCTCCTACAATGAGCAGTTCTTC. This translates into CASSLSGSSYNEQFF. This sequence joins TRBV27 and TRBJ2-1, with D possibly matching TRBD2 (5 bases). The CDR3 covers 15 residues. The germline V and J ends were trimmed by 2 bases and 0 bases, with 8 bases remaining between them. Germline lookup yields CDR1 MNHEY and CDR2 SMNVEV (reference sequence).

J is TRBJ2-7 and V is TRBV11-2; D might be TRBD2 (6 bases). Trimming cost V 6 bases and J 3 bases, with 18 bases left between them. Germline CDR1 is SGHAT and CDR2 is FQNNGV. The CDR3 extends over 15 amino acids. CDR3 protein: CASSPQSSGYYEQYF. The CDR3 DNA reads TGTGCCAGCAGTCCTCAAAGCAGCGGGTACTACGAGCAGTACTTC.

The chain has TRBV9 and TRBJ2-7; 7 nucleotides line up with TRBD1. The CDR3 runs to 15 residues. V was pared by 3 bases and J by 0 bases, with 6 bases of the junction left unmatched. Germline CDR1 reads SGDLS; CDR2 reads YYNGEE. The CDR3 DNA follows: TGTGCCAGCAGCGCCACGGGACAGATCTCCTACGAGCAGTACTTC. Its protein is CASSATGQISYEQYF.